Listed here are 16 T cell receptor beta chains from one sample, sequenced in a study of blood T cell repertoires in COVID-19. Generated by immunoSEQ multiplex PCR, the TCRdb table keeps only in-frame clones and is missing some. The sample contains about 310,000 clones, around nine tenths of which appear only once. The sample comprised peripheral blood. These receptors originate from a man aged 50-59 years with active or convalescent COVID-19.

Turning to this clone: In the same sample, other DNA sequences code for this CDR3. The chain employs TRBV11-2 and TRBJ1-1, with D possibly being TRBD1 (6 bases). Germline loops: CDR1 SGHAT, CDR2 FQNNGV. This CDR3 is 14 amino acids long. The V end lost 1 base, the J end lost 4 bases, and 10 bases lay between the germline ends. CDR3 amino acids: CASSLGGGGTEAFF. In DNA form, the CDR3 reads TGTGCCAGCAGCTTAGGTGGGGGCGGCACTGAAGCTTTCTTT.

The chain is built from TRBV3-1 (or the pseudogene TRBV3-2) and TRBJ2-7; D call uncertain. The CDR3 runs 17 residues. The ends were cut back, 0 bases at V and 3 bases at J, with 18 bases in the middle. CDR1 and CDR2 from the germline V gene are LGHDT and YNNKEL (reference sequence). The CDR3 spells CASSQDLVGAVSYEQYF. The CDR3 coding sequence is TGTGCCAGCAGCCAAGATCTTGTGGGCGCTGTAAGCTACGAGCAGTACTTC.

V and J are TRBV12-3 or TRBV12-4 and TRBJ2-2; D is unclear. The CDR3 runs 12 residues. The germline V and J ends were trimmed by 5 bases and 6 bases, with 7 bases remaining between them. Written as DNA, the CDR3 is TGTGCCAGCAGTGCCCAGGCCGGGGAGCTGTTTTTT. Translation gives CASSAQAGELFF.

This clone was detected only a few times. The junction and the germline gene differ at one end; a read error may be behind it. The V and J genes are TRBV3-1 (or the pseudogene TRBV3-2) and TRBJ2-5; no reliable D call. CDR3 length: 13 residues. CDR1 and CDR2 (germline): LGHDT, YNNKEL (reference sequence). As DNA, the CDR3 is TGTGCCAGCAGCCAGGGCCTACAAGGGACCCAGTACTTC. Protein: CASSQGLQGTQYF.

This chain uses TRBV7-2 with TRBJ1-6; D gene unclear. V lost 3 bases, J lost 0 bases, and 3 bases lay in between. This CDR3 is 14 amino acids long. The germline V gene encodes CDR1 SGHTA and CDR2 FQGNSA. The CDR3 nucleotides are TGTGCCAGCAGCTTTAGCTCCTATAATTCACCCCTCCACTTT. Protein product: CASSFSSYNSPLHF.

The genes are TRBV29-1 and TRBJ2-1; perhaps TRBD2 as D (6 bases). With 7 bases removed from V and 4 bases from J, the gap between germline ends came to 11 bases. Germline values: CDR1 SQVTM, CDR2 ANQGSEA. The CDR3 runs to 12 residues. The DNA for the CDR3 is TGCAGCGCCGGGACTTCTTACAATGAGCAGTTCTTC. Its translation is CSAGTSYNEQFF.

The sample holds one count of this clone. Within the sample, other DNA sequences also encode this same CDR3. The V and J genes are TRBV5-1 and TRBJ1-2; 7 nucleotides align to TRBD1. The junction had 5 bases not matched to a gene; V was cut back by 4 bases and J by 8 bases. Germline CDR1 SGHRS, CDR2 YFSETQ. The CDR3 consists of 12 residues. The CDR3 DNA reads TGCGCCAGCAGCCCCCGGGACAGCGGCTACACCTTC. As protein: CASSPRDSGYTF.

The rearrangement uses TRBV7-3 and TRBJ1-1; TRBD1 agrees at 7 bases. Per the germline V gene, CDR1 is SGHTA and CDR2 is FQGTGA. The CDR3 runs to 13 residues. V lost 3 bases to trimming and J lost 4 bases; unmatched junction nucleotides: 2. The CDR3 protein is CASSFNRGTEAFF. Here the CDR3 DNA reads TGTGCCAGCAGCTTTAACAGGGGCACTGAAGCTTTCTTT. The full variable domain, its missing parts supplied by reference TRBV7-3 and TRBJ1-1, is GAGVSQTPSNKVTEKGKYVELRCDPISGHTALYWYRQSLGQGPEFLIYFQGTGAADDSGLPNDRFFAVRPEGSVSTLKIQRTERGDSAVYLCASSFNRGTEAFFGQGTRLTVV.

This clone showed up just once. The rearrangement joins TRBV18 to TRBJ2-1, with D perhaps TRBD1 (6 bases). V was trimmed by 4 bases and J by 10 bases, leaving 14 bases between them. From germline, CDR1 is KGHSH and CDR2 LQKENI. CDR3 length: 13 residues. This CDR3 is CASSLLDQGEQFF. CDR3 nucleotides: TGTGCCAGCTCACTTTTGGATCAGGGGGAGCAGTTCTTC. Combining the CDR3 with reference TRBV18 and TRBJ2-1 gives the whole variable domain NAGVMQNPRHLVRRRGQEARLRCSPMKGHSHVYWYRQLPEEGLKFMVYLQKENIIDESGMPKERFSAEFPKEGPSILRIQQVVRGDSAAYFCASSLLDQGEQFFGPGTRLTVL.

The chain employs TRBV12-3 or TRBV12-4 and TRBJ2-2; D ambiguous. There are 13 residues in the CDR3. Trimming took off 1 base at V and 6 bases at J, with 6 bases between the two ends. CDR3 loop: CASSLGQSGELFF. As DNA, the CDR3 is TGTGCCAGCAGTTTAGGGCAGTCCGGGGAGCTGTTTTTT.

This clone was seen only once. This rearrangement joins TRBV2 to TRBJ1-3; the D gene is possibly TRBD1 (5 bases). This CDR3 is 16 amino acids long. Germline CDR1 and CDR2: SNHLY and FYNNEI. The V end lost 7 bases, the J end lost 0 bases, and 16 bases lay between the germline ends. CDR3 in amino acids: CASTRRVPPSGNTIYF. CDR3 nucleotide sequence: TGTGCCAGCACCCGCAGGGTTCCTCCCTCTGGAAACACCATATATTTT.

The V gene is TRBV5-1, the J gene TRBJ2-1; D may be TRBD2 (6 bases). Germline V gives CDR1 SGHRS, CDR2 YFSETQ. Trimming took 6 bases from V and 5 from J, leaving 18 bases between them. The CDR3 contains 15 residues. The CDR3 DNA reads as TGCGCCAGCACCCTACTTTCGGGACTGAACAATGAGCAGTTCTTC. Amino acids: CASTLLSGLNNEQFF.

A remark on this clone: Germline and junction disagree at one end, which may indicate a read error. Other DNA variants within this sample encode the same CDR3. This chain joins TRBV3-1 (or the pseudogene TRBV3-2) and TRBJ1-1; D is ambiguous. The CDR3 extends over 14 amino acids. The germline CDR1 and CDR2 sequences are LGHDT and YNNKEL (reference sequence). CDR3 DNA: TGTGCCAGCAGCCAACGGGGTGAGAACACTGAAGCCTTCTTT. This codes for CASSQRGENTEAFF.

DNA of the CDR3: TGTGCCAGCAGGATGGGGACAGGGGGATACAATGAGCAGTTCTTC. Residues: CASRMGTGGYNEQFF. V usage is TRBV2 and J usage is TRBJ2-1, with 11 nucleotides matching TRBD1. The CDR3 consists of 15 residues. Losses at the gene ends were 6 bases for V and 4 bases for J; bases not matched to a gene: 5. Per germline, CDR1 SNHLY and CDR2 FYNNEI.

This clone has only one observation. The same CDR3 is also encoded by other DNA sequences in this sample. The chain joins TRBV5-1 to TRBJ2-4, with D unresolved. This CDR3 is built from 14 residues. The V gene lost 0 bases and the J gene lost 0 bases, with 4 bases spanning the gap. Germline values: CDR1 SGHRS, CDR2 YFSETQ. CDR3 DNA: TGCGCCAGCAGCTTGGGACTAGCCAAAAACATTCAGTACTTC. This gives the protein CASSLGLAKNIQYF.

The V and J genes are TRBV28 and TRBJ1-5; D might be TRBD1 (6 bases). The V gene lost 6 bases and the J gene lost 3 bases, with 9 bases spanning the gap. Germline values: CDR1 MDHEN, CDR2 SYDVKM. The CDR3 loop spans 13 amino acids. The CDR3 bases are TGTGCCAGCAGGACAGGTCCCAATCAGCCCCAGCATTTT. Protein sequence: CASRTGPNQPQHF. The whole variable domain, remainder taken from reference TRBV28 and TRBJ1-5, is DVKVTQSSRYLVKRTGEKVFLECVQDMDHENMFWYRQDPGLGLRLIYFSYDVKMKEKGDIPEGYSVSREKKERFSLILESASTNQTSMYLCASRTGPNQPQHFGDGTRLSIL.